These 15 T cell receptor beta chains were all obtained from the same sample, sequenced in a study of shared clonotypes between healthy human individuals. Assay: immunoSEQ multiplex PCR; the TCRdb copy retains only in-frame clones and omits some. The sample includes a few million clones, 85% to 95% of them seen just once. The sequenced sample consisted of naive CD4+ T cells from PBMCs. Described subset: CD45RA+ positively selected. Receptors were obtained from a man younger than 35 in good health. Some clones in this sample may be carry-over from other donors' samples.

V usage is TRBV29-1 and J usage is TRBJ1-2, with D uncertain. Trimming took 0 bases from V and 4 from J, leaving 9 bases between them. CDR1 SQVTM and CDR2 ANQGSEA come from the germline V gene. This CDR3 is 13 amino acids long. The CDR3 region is CSVEDPDTYGYTF. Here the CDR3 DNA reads TGCAGCGTTGAAGATCCCGATACCTATGGCTACACCTTC.

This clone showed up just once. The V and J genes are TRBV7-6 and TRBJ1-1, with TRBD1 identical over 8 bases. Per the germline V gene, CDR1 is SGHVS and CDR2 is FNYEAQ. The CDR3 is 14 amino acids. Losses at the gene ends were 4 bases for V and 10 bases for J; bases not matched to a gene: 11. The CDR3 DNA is TGTGCCAGCAGCTCGTCTCTAACCGACAGGGGAGCTTTCTTT. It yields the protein CASSSSLTDRGAFF.

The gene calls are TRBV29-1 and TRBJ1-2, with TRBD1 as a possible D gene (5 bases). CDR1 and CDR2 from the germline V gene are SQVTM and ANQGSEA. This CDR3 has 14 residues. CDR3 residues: CTASYPGHSYGYTF. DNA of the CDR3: TGCACCGCTTCGTACCCAGGGCACAGCTATGGCTACACCTTC. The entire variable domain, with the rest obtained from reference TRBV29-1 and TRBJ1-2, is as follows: SAVISQKPSRDICQRGTSLTIQCQVDSQVTMMFWYRQQPGQSLTLIATANQGSEATYESGFVIDKFPISRPNLTFSTLTVSNMSPEDSSIYLCTASYPGHSYGYTFGSGTRLTVV.

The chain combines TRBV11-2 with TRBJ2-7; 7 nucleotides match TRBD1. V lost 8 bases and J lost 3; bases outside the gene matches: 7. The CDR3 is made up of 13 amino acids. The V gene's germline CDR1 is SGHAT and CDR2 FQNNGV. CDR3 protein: CASAQGQIYEQYF. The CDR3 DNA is TGTGCCAGCGCCCAGGGACAGATCTACGAGCAGTACTTC. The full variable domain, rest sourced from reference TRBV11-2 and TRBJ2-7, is EAGVAQSPRYKIIEKRQSVAFWCNPISGHATLYWYQQILGQGPKLLIQFQNNGVVDDSQLPKDRFSAERLKGVDSTLKIQPAKLEDSAVYLCASAQGQIYEQYFGPGTRLTVT.

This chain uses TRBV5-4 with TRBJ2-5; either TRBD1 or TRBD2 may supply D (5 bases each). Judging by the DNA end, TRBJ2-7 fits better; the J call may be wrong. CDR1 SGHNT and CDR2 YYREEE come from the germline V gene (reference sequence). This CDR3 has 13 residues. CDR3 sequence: CASSLDGGYEQYF. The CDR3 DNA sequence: TGTGCCAGCAGCTTGGATGGGGGTTACGAGCAGTACTTC.

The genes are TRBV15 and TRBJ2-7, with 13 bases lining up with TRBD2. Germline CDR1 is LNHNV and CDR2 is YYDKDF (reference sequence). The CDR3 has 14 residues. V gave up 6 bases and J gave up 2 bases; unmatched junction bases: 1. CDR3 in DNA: TGTGCCACCAGACTAGCGGGAGGGACCTACGAGCAGTACTTC. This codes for CATRLAGGTYEQYF.

CDR3 amino acids: CASSTSLTGLTQYF. CDR3 sequence (DNA): TGTGCCAGTAGTACAAGCTTGACAGGGCTAACCCAGTACTTC. V usage is TRBV19 and J usage is TRBJ2-7; 7 nucleotides match TRBD1. There are 14 residues in the CDR3. The germline V gene has CDR1 LNHDA and CDR2 SQIVND (reference sequence). V shed 4 bases and J 10 bases; nucleotides not matched to a gene: 13.

This chain's CDR3 is CASSRDRLNYEQYF. CDR3 DNA: TGTGCCAGTAGCCGGGACAGGCTTAACTACGAGCAGTACTTC. V and J are TRBV19 and TRBJ2-7; 8 positions match TRBD1. The V gene end was trimmed by 6 bases and the J gene end by 3 bases; junction bases not matched to a gene: 7. This CDR3 contains 14 residues. Germline-derived CDR1 and CDR2 are LNHDA and SQIVND (reference sequence).

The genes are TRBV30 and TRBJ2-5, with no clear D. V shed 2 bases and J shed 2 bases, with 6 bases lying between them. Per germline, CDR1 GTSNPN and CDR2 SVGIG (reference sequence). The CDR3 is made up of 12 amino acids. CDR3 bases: TGTGCCTGGAGTACCAGGCAAGAGACCCAGTACTTC. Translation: CAWSTRQETQYF.

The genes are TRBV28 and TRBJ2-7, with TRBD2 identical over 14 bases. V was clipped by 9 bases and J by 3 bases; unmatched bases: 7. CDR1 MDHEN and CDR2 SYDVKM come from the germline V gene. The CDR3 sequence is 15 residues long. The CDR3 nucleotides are TGTGCCAGTAGGACTAGCGGGAGGTCGCTCTACGAGCAGTACTTC. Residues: CASRTSGRSLYEQYF.

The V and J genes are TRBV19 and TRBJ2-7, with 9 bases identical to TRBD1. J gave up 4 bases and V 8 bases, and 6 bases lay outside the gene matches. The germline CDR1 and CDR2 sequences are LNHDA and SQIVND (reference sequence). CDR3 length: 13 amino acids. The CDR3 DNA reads TGTGCCAGTGCGCGGGACAGGGCTTACGAGCAGTACTTC. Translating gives CASARDRAYEQYF.

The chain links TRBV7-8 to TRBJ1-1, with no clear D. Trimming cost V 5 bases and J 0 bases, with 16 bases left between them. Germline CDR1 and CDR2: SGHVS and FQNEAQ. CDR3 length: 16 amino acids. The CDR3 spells CASSLGPAGMNTEAFF. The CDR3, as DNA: TGTGCCAGCAGCCTCGGCCCGGCGGGGATGAACACTGAAGCTTTCTTT.

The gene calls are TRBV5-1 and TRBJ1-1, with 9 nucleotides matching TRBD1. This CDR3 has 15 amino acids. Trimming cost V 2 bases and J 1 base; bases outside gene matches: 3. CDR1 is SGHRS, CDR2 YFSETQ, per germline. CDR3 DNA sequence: TGCGCCAGCAGCTTTATGACAGGGGGGAACACTGAAGCTTTCTTT. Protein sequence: CASSFMTGGNTEAFF.

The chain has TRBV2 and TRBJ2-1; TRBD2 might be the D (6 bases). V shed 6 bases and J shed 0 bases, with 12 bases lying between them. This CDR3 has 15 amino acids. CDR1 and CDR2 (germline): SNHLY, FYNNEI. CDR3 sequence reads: CASSGGESSYNEQFF. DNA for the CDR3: TGTGCCAGCAGCGGAGGGGAAAGCTCCTACAATGAGCAGTTCTTC.

The CDR3 loop reads CASSSGPERAGYTF. CDR3 sequence (DNA): TGTGCCAGTAGTTCCGGGCCCGAGAGAGCTGGCTACACCTTC. The chain links TRBV19 to TRBJ1-2; D not certain. Germline CDR1 and CDR2: LNHDA and SQIVND (reference sequence). The CDR3 has 14 amino acids. V was cut by 5 bases and J by 7 bases, with 17 bases left in between.